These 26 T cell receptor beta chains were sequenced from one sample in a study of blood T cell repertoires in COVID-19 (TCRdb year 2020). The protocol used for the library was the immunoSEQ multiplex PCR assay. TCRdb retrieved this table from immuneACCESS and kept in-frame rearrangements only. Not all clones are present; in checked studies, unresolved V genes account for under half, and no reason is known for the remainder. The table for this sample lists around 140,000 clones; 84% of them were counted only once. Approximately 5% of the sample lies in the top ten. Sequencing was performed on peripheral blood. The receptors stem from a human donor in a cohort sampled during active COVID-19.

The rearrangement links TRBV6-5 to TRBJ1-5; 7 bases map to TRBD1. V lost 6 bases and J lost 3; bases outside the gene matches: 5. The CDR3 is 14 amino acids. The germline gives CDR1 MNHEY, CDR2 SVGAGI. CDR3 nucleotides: TGTGCCAGCAGGGAGACAGGGAACAATCAGCCCCAGCATTTT. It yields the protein CASRETGNNQPQHF.

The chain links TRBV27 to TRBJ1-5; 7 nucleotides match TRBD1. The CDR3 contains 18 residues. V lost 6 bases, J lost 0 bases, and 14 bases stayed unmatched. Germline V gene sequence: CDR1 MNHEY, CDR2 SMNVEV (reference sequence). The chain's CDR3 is CASSPTLGQPYSNQPQHF. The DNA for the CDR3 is TGTGCCAGCAGCCCTACTCTGGGACAGCCATATAGCAATCAGCCCCAGCATTTT.

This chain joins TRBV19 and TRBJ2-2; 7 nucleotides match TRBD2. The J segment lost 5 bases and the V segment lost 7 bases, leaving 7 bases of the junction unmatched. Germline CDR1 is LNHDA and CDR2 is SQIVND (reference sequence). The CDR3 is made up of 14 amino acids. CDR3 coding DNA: TGTGCCAGTACGCAACGGGGGGAAACCGGGGAGCTGTTTTTT. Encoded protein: CASTQRGETGELFF. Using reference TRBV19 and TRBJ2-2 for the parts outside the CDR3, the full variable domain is DGGITQSPKYLFRKEGQNVTLSCEQNLNHDAMYWYRQDPGQGLRLIYYSQIVNDFQKGDIAEGYSVSREKKESFPLTVTSAQKNPTAFYLCASTQRGETGELFFGEGSRLTVL.

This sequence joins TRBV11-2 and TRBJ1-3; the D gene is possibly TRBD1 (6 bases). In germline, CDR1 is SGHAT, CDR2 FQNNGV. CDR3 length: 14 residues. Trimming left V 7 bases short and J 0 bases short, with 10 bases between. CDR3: CASTNRASGNTIYF. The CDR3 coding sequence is TGTGCCAGCACCAACAGGGCCTCTGGAAACACCATATATTTT. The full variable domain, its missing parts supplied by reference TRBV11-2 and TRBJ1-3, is EAGVAQSPRYKIIEKRQSVAFWCNPISGHATLYWYQQILGQGPKLLIQFQNNGVVDDSQLPKDRFSAERLKGVDSTLKIQPAKLEDSAVYLCASTNRASGNTIYFGEGSWLTVV.

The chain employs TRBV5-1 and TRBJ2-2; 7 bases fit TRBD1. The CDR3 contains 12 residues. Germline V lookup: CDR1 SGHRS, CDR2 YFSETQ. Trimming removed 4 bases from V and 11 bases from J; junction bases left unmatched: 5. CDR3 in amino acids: CASSPDREELFF. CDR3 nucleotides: TGCGCCAGCAGCCCAGACAGGGAAGAGCTGTTTTTT.

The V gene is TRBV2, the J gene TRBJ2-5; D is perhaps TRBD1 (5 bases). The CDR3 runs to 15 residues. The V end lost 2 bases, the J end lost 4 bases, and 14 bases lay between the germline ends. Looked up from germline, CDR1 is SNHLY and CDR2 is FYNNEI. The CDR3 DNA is TGTGCCAGCAGTGAATTTGGAGTCCAGGGAGAGACCCAGTACTTC. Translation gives CASSEFGVQGETQYF.

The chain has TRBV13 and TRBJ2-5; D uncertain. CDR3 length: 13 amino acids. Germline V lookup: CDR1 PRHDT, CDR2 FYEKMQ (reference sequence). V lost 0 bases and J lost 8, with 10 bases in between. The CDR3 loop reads CASSLGLSDTQYF. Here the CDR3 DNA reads TGTGCCAGCAGCTTAGGACTATCGGATACCCAGTACTTC.

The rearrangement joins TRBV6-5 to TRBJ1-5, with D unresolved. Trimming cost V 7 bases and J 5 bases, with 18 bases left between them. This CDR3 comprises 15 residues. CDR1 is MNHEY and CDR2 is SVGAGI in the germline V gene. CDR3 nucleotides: TGTGCCAGCACCGAGGTCTGGGAGTTCGATCAGCCCCAGCATTTT. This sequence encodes CASTEVWEFDQPQHF.

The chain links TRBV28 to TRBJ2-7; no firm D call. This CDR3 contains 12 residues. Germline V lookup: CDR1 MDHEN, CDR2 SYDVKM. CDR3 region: CAARQSSYEQYF. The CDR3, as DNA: TGTGCTGCCAGGCAGAGCTCCTACGAGCAGTACTTC.

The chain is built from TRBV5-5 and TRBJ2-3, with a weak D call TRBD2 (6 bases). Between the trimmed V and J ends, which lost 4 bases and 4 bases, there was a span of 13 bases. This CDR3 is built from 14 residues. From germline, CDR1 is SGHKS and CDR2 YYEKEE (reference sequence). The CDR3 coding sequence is TGTGCCAGCAGCGAGACCGGGGGTGCAGATACGCAGTATTTT. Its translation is CASSETGGADTQYF.

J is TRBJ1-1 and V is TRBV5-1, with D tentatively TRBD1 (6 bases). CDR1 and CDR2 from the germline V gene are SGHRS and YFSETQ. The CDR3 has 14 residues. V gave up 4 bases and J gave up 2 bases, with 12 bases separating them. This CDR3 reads CASSPQGGNTEAFF. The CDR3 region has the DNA TGCGCCAGCAGCCCACAGGGCGGAAACACTGAAGCTTTCTTT.

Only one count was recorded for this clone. This CDR3 is CAIRTGELANYGYTF. The CDR3 coding sequence is TGTGCCATCAGGACAGGGGAATTAGCTAACTATGGCTACACCTTC. V and J are TRBV10-3 and TRBJ1-2; 8 nucleotides match TRBD1. Losses at the gene ends were 6 bases for V and 0 bases for J; bases not matched to a gene: 6. The CDR3 spans 15 residues. Germline CDR1 ENHRY, CDR2 SYGVKD.

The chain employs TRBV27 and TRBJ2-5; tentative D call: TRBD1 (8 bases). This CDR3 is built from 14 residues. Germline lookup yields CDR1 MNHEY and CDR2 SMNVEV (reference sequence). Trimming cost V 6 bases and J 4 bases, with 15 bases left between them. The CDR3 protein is CASSSTGGGETQYF. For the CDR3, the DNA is TGTGCCAGCAGCTCTACAGGGGGGGGAGAGACCCAGTACTTC.

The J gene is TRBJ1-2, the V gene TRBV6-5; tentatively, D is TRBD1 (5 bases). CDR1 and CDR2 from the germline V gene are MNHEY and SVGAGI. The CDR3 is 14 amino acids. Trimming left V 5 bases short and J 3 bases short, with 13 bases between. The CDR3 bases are TGTGCCAGCAGTAGGCAGGGAAGCGACTATGGCTACACCTTC. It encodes CASSRQGSDYGYTF.

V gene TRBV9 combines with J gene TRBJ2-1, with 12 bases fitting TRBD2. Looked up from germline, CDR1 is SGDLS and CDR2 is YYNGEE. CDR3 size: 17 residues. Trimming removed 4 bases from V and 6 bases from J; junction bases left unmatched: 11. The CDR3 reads CASSPSGLAGGANEQFF. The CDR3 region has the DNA TGTGCCAGCAGCCCGAGTGGCCTAGCGGGGGGGGCCAATGAGCAGTTCTTC.

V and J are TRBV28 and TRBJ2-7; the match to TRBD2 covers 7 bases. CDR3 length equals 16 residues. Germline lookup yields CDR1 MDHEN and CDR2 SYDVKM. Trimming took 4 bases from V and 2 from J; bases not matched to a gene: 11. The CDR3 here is CASSSRLASSTYEQYF. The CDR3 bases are TGTGCCAGCAGTTCAAGACTAGCCTCCTCCACCTACGAGCAGTACTTC.

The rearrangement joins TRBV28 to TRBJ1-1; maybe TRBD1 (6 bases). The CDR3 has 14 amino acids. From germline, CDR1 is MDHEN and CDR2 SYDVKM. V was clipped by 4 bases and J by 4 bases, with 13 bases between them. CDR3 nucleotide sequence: TGTGCCAGCAGTTCTGGACAGAGTGGCACTGAAGCTTTCTTT. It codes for CASSSGQSGTEAFF.

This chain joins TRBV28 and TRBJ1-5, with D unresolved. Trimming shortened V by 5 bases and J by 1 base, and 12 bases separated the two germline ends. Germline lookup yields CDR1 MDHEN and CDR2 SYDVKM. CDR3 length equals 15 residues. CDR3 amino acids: CASSDGGGSNQPQHF. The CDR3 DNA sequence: TGTGCCAGCAGTGACGGAGGAGGGAGCAATCAGCCCCAGCATTTT. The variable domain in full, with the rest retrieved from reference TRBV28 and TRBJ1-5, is DVKVTQSSRYLVKRTGEKVFLECVQDMDHENMFWYRQDPGLGLRLIYFSYDVKMKEKGDIPEGYSVSREKKERFSLILESASTNQTSMYLCASSDGGGSNQPQHFGDGTRLSIL.

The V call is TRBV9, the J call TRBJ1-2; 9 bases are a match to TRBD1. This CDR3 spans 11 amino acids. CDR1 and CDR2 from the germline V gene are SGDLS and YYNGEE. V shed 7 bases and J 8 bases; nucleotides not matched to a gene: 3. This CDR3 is CASGTGYGYTF. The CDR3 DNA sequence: TGTGCCAGCGGGACAGGGTACGGCTACACCTTC.

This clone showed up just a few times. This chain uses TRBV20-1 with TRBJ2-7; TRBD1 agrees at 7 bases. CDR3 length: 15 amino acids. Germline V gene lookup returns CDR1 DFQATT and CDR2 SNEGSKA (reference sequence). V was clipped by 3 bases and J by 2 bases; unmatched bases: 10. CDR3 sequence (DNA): TGCAGTGCTAGTGGGGATACAGGGGACCCCTACGAGCAGTACTTC. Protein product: CSASGDTGDPYEQYF.

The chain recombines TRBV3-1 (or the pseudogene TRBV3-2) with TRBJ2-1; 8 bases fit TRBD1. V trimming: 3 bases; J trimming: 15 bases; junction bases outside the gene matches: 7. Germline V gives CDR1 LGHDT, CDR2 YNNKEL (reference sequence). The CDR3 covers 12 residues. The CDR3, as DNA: TGTGCCAGCAGCCAGCAGGACAGGGAACTGTTCTTC. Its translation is CASSQQDRELFF.

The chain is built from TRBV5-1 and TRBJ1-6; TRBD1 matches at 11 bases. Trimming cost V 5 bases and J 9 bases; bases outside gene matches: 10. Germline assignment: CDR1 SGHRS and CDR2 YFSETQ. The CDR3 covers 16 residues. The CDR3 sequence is CASSFRTGGEGSPLHF. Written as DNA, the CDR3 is TGCGCCAGCAGTTTCCGGACAGGGGGCGAAGGTTCACCCCTCCACTTT. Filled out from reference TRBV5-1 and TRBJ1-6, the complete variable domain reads KAGVTQTPRYLIKTRGQQVTLSCSPISGHRSVSWYQQTPGQGLQFLFEYFSETQRNKGNFPGRFSGRQFSNSRSEMNVSTLELGDSALYLCASSFRTGGEGSPLHFGNGTRLTVT.

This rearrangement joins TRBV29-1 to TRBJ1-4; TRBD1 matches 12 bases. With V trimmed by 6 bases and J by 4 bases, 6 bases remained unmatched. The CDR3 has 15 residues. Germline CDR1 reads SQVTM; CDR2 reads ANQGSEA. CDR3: CSVGTGGGHNEKLFF. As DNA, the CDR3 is TGCAGCGTAGGGACAGGGGGCGGTCATAATGAAAAACTGTTTTTT.

The CDR3 nucleotides are TGTGCCAGCATTGAACCGGGACAGAGGAAGACTGAAGCTTTCTTT. It yields the protein CASIEPGQRKTEAFF. This chain joins TRBV28 and TRBJ1-1, with 7 bases matching TRBD1. V was pared by 7 bases and J by 5 bases, with 13 bases of the junction left unmatched. The CDR3 consists of 15 residues. Germline CDR1 is MDHEN and CDR2 is SYDVKM.

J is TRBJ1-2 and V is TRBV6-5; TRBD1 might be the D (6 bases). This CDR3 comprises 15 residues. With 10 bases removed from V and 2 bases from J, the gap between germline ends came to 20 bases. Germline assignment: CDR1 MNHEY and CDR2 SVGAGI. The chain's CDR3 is CATLLTYRENYGYTF. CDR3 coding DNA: TGTGCCACGCTTTTGACTTACAGGGAGAACTATGGCTACACCTTC.

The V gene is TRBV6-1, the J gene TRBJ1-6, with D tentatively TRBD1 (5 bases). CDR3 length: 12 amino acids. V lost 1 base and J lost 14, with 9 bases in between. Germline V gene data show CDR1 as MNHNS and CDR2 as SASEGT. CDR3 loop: CASSEGARALHF. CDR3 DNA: TGTGCCAGCAGTGAAGGGGCCAGGGCCCTCCACTTT.